Included here is one T cell receptor beta chain sequence, with context. TCRdb keeps only in-frame clones here, not all; method: immunoSEQ multiplex PCR. Of under 45,000 clones listed, 80% to 95% were seen once; the top ten hold 0.43%. These data belong to a study of T cell changes during pregnancy in multiple sclerosis. The V gene's germline CDR1 is SGHNT and CDR2 YYREEE (reference sequence). This CDR3 is built from 13 residues. V dropped 4 bases and J dropped 1 base, with 7 bases sitting between them. The sequenced sample was CD4+ T cells from peripheral blood mononuclear cells, obtained in the third trimester of pregnancy. This rearrangement joins TRBV5-4 to TRBJ2-3, with no clear D. The sequence was obtained from a female donor in good health, enrolled as a control in a pregnancy study. CDR3 region: CASSSQGTDTQYF. The CDR3 nucleotides are TGTGCCAGCAGCAGTCAGGGCACAGATACGCAGTATTTT. Full variable domain (missing parts from reference TRBV5-4 and TRBJ2-3): ETGVTQSPTHLIKTRGQQVTLRCSSQSGHNTVSWYQQALGQGPQFIFQYYREEENGRGNFPPRFSGLQFPNYSSELNVNALELDDSALYLCASSSQGTDTQYFGPGTRLTVL.